The T cell receptor (beta chain) under discussion was sequenced for a study of shared clonotypes between healthy human individuals. Notes on the study in general: Depth was large, yet rarefaction showed that sorted-subset sequencing was incomplete. Generally, estimated richness proved larger in naive subsets than it did in memory subsets. Generation of non-shared clonotypes was less probable than generation of clonotypes shared by all four donors.

Regarding this clone: Its specificity is unknown.

In the authors' workflow: Filtering of immunoSEQ junctional sequences could not match full-length read filtering. Only in-frame clones appear in the TCRdb table, and some are missing; sequencing was by immunoSEQ multiplex PCR. The V and J calls and clone size were taken over from that table, and D and trimming were inferred from the DNA. The table has about 2.1 million clones, 85% to 95% seen once. CD45RO negativity and positive selection for CCR7 defined naive CD8 cells, a population that excluded terminally differentiated effector memory CD45RA+ cells. This clonotype originated in a man between 18 and 29 years old in good health. Some clones in this sample may be carry-over from other donors' samples. The sample was naive CD8+ T cells from PBMCs.

CDR3 protein: CASSYLIGSSNQPQHF. The CDR3 nucleotides are TGTGCCAGCAGTTACTTGATCGGGTCTAGCAATCAGCCCCAGCATTTT. V gene TRBV6-6 combines with J gene TRBJ1-5, with D hard to call. Germline V gives CDR1 MNHNY, CDR2 SVGAGI (reference sequence). This CDR3 is built from 16 residues. V lost 1 base and J lost 0, with 10 bases in between.